These 9 T cell receptor beta chains share one sample of origin, sequenced in a study of identical twins. TCRdb re-called the 5' RACE reads with MiXCR, one entry per CDR3 protein. This table has some 260,000 distinct CDR3 sequences, 11% to 15% appearing once. What was sequenced was memory (CD45RO+) T cells sorted from blood. The receptors shown here come from a woman under 30 in good health.

This clonotype turned up a few times. The chain uses TRBV6-1 and TRBJ2-3, with 7 positions matching TRBD2. Unmatched junction bases numbered 9, after V lost 6 bases and J lost 6 bases. Germline values: CDR1 MNHNS, CDR2 SASEGT. CDR3 length: 14 residues. Here the CDR3 DNA reads TGTGCCAGCAGAGCGGGGAAGGGGTCCGATACGCAGTATTTT. As protein: CASRAGKGSDTQYF.

The genes are TRBV20-1 and TRBJ2-1; D gene uncertain. Trimming removed 0 bases from V and 9 bases from J, with 9 bases in between. Germline-derived CDR1 and CDR2 are DFQATT and SNEGSKA (reference sequence). This CDR3 spans 12 amino acids. CDR3 loop: CSARDGGIEQFF. Here the CDR3 DNA reads TGCAGTGCTAGAGATGGCGGTATTGAGCAGTTCTTC.

The table lists this clonotype with a count of one. This chain links TRBV12-3 or TRBV12-4 with TRBJ2-1, with unresolved D. V dropped 6 bases and J dropped 8 bases, with 14 bases sitting between them. The length of the CDR3 is 13 residues. The CDR3: CASSLAKWDEQFF. CDR3 in DNA: TGTGCCAGCAGCCTTGCCAAATGGGATGAGCAGTTCTTC.

This clonotype was counted ten times or more. The rearrangement links TRBV4-3 to TRBJ2-7; weak D call: TRBD2 (5 bases). Trimming cost V 4 bases and J 1 base, with 8 bases left between them. CDR3 length: 13 residues. CDR1 and CDR2 from the germline V gene are LGHNA and YSLEER. CDR3 sequence reads: CASSREGSYEQYF. The CDR3 DNA follows: TGCGCCAGCAGCCGAGAGGGTTCCTACGAGCAGTACTTC.

A note on this clonotype: The conserved phenylalanine or tryptophan is not found at the CDR3 terminus, so this likely reflects a read error. The chain uses TRBV7-8 and TRBJ2-2; possible D gene TRBD2, 6 bases. Per germline, CDR1 SGHVS and CDR2 FQNEAQ. There are 17 residues in the CDR3. V lost 0 bases to trimming and J lost 4 bases, with 15 bases between them. The DNA of the CDR3 is TGTGCCAGCAGCTTAGCGAGGAGGGTATCAGTCACCGGGGAGCTGTTTTCT. Amino acids: CASSLARRVSVTGELFS.

The sample holds a few counts of this clonotype. The genes are TRBV24-1 and TRBJ2-2; perhaps TRBD2 as D (6 bases). The CDR3 consists of 18 residues. The germline CDR1 and CDR2 sequences are KGHDR and SFDVKD. V was shortened by 1 base and J by 3 bases, with 17 bases between the two germline ends. The CDR3 DNA is TGTGCCACCAGTGATTTTCGCGGGGTCCCTAGATACACCGGGGAGCTGTTTTTT. This gives the protein CATSDFRGVPRYTGELFF.

A few counts support this clonotype. V usage is TRBV5-1 and J usage is TRBJ2-1; no firm D call. The V end lost 0 bases, the J end lost 10 bases, and 5 bases lay between the germline ends. CDR1 and CDR2 from the germline V gene are SGHRS and YFSETQ. The CDR3 runs to 11 residues. CDR3 sequence reads: CASSLDQEQFF. Written as DNA, the CDR3 is TGCGCCAGCAGCTTGGATCAGGAGCAGTTCTTC.

The V gene is TRBV18, the J gene TRBJ2-7, with D possibly being TRBD1 (5 bases). The CDR3 is 14 amino acids. The germline CDR1 and CDR2 sequences are KGHSH and LQKENI. The V and J ends lost 5 bases and 2 bases respectively, with 13 bases between them. The CDR3: CASSAAKGPYEQYF. CDR3 bases: TGTGCCAGCTCAGCGGCCAAGGGGCCCTACGAGCAGTACTTC. Supplemented by reference TRBV18 and TRBJ2-7, the full variable domain reads NAGVMQNPRHLVRRRGQEARLRCSPMKGHSHVYWYRQLPEEGLKFMVYLQKENIIDESGMPKERFSAEFPKEGPSILRIQQVVRGDSAAYFCASSAAKGPYEQYFGPGTRLTVT.

J is TRBJ2-1 and V is TRBV7-9; D uncertain. The CDR3 covers 15 residues. The germline V and J ends were trimmed by 8 bases and 0 bases, with 14 bases remaining between them. Germline CDR1 SEHNR, CDR2 FQNEAQ (reference sequence). The CDR3 is CASALGIPSYNEQFF. The CDR3, as DNA: TGTGCCAGCGCTCTGGGGATACCCTCCTACAATGAGCAGTTCTTC.